This entry lists 13 T cell receptor beta chains sequenced from one sample in a study of T cell repertoires in cytomegalovirus infection. TCRdb itself ran the reads through MiXCR, one entry per CDR3 protein. The sample includes about 150,000 distinct CDR3 sequences, 23% seen only once; the top ten take about 10%. The sequenced sample consisted of PBMCs. The receptors were sampled from a human donor in good health (CMV status not recorded). Some clones in this sample may be carry-over from other donors' samples.

This clonotype showed up many times. The chain links TRBV7-2 to TRBJ1-4; D unclear. The V and J ends lost 5 bases and 6 bases respectively, with 10 bases between them. Germline CDR1 and CDR2: SGHTA and FQGNSA. This CDR3 has 13 amino acids. CDR3 sequence (DNA): TGTGCCAGCAGCAATCAGCCCGATGAAAAACTGTTTTTT. This codes for CASSNQPDEKLFF.

A remark on this clonotype: A much larger clone differs by one base, so this may be a read error. The chain recombines TRBV7-2 with TRBJ1-6; 7 bases are shared with TRBD1. The CDR3 has 16 residues. Germline V gene sequence: CDR1 SGHTA, CDR2 FQGNSA. CDR3 region: CASILEAGTGDSPLHF. The CDR3 DNA reads TGTGCCAGCATCTTAGAGGCAGGCACAGGGGATTCACCCCTCCACTTT.

This clonotype showed up just a few times. The chain has TRBV19 and TRBJ2-3; no clear D. There are 13 residues in the CDR3. The germline V gene encodes CDR1 LNHDA and CDR2 SQIVND (reference sequence). Trimming pared 4 bases from V and 1 base from J, leaving 6 bases between. The CDR3 loop reads CASSKRGTDTQYF. The CDR3 DNA sequence: TGTGCCAGTAGTAAACGAGGCACAGATACGCAGTATTTT.

The chain links TRBV6-5 to TRBJ1-1, with 7 bases that match TRBD1. The CDR3 contains 15 residues. The trim removed 2 bases at V and 2 bases at J, leaving 5 bases unmatched. Germline CDR1 MNHEY, CDR2 SVGAGI. This CDR3 is CASSYTDRENTEAFF. In DNA form, the CDR3 reads TGTGCCAGCAGTTACACCGACAGGGAAAACACTGAAGCTTTCTTT.

V usage is TRBV2 and J usage is TRBJ2-1; 7 nucleotides line up with TRBD2. The CDR3 is 13 residues long. Germline V gene sequence: CDR1 SNHLY, CDR2 FYNNEI. The J segment lost 12 bases and the V segment lost 2 bases, leaving 7 bases of the junction unmatched. The CDR3 protein is CASSELGGRWQFF. The CDR3 nucleotides read TGTGCCAGCAGTGAATTGGGGGGGAGATGGCAGTTCTTC.

The V and J genes are TRBV7-2 and TRBJ2-1; unclear D gene. CDR3 size: 9 residues. V was trimmed by 5 bases and J by 15 bases, leaving 8 bases between them. Germline V gene sequence: CDR1 SGHTA, CDR2 FQGNSA. For the CDR3, the DNA is TGTGCCAGCAGCCCCTATCCGTTCTTC. Protein: CASSPYPFF. The full variable domain, its missing parts supplied by reference TRBV7-2 and TRBJ2-1, is GAGVSQSPSNKVTEKGKDVELRCDPISGHTALYWYRQSLGQGLEFLIYFQGNSAPDKSGLPSDRFSAERTGGSVSTLTIQRTQQEDSAVYLCASSPYPFFGPGTRLTVL.

This clonotype was seen repeatedly, ten times or more. The CDR3 nucleotides read TGTGCCAGCAGCTTAGAGTACCAAGAGACCCAGTACTTC. It encodes CASSLEYQETQYF. The chain carries TRBV7-2 and TRBJ2-5; D remains unclear. The CDR3 is 13 residues long. V lost 1 base and J lost 0, with 3 bases in between. In germline, CDR1 is SGHTA, CDR2 FQGNSA. The full variable domain, with the rest looked up from reference TRBV7-2 and TRBJ2-5, is GAGVSQSPSNKVTEKGKDVELRCDPISGHTALYWYRQSLGQGLEFLIYFQGNSAPDKSGLPSDRFSAERTGGSVSTLTIQRTQQEDSAVYLCASSLEYQETQYFGPGTRLLVL.

This clonotype was counted at least ten times. The chain uses TRBV7-6 and TRBJ2-3; 10 bases line up with TRBD2. V lost 5 bases and J lost 5; bases outside the gene matches: 7. CDR1 and CDR2 from the germline V gene are SGHVS and FNYEAQ. The CDR3 length is 15 residues. This chain's CDR3 is CASSRPSGGGDTQYF. CDR3 nucleotides: TGTGCCAGCAGCCGCCCTAGCGGGGGAGGAGATACGCAGTATTTT. Together with reference TRBV7-6 and TRBJ2-3, the CDR3 gives the full variable domain: GAGVSQSPRYKVTKRGQDVALRCDPISGHVSLYWYRQALGQGPEFLTYFNYEAQQDKSGLPNDRFSAERPEGSISTLTIQRTEQRDSAMYRCASSRPSGGGDTQYFGPGTRLTVL.

Many counts were recorded for this clonotype. The chain recombines TRBV7-2 with TRBJ2-7, with D perhaps matching TRBD1 (5 bases). The CDR3 runs to 13 residues. The germline CDR1 and CDR2 sequences are SGHTA and FQGNSA. Trimming left V 3 bases short and J 2 bases short, with 8 bases between. CDR3 coding DNA: TGTGCCAGCAGCTTCACAGGCCCCTACGAGCAGTACTTC. Protein sequence: CASSFTGPYEQYF.

As concerns this clonotype: An end of the junction differs from the germline gene, which may be a read error. This chain links TRBV5-3 with TRBJ1-4; D unresolved. TRBV5-3 is treated as an ORF (open reading frame) with a function not yet certain. The CDR3 contains 16 residues. CDR3 sequence reads: CASSLLTPATNEKLFF. DNA for the CDR3: TGTGCCAGCAGCTTATTGACACCTGCAACTAATGAAAAACTGTTTTTT.

This clonotype was counted only a few times. The chain couples TRBV10-3 to TRBJ2-7; TRBD1 or TRBD2 may be the D gene (5 bases each). Germline assignment: CDR1 ENHRY and CDR2 SYGVKD. Trimming removed 3 bases from V and 2 bases from J, with 11 bases in between. This CDR3 comprises 14 residues. The CDR3: CAISEKGDPYEQYF. The DNA for the CDR3 is TGTGCCATCAGTGAAAAAGGGGACCCCTACGAGCAGTACTTC.

There are many counts of this clonotype. The CDR3 sequence is CASSPGFDSYNEQFF. CDR3 in DNA: TGTGCCAGCAGCCCGGGATTCGACTCCTACAATGAGCAGTTCTTC. V usage is TRBV7-3 and J usage is TRBJ2-1; a weak D match, TRBD2 (5 bases). Trimming cost V 5 bases and J 0 bases, with 11 bases left between them. This CDR3 is 15 amino acids long. Germline V gives CDR1 SGHTA, CDR2 FQGTGA.

Comments on this clonotype: A much larger clone is a single base away; this may be a read error. The CDR3 region has the DNA TGTGCCAGCAGTCCCCCCGCGAACCCAGATACGCAGTATTTT. It encodes CASSPPANPDTQYF. J is TRBJ2-3 and V is TRBV12-3 or TRBV12-4; D remains ambiguous. This CDR3 region has 14 residues. The V gene lost 5 bases and the J gene lost 4 bases, with 13 bases spanning the gap.